Following are 9 T cell receptor beta chains from one sample sequenced in a study of OX40 agonist ivuxolimab in advanced cancers. Libraries were prepared by immunoSEQ multiplex PCR; TCRdb keeps only in-frame clonotypes and omits some of them. The sample carries roughly 100,000 clones, about 90% recorded once. The sample was CD4+ or CD8+ T cells sorted from blood, taken in a trial of the OX40 agonist ivuxolimab. These receptor sequences come from an adult with an advanced solid tumor such as melanoma, head and neck, liver or kidney cancer.

The chain recombines TRBV28 with TRBJ2-2, with D uncertain. V was shortened by 3 bases and J by 5 bases, with 7 bases between the two germline ends. Germline V gene data show CDR1 as MDHEN and CDR2 as SYDVKM. CDR3 length: 13 amino acids. The CDR3 spells CASSFRKTGELFF. The CDR3 DNA is TGTGCCAGCAGTTTCCGGAAAACCGGGGAGCTGTTTTTT.

V usage is TRBV5-1 and J usage is TRBJ2-1; no clear D gene. V lost 0 bases, J lost 9 bases, and 16 bases lay in between. CDR1 and CDR2 from the germline V gene are SGHRS and YFSETQ. The CDR3 is 15 residues long. The CDR3, as DNA: TGCGCCAGCAGCTTGGAGTCGAGGCTCTCGGGTGAGCAGTTCTTC. Translating it yields CASSLESRLSGEQFF.

The chain has TRBV10-1 and TRBJ1-2; no firm D call. Trimming pared 0 bases from V and 8 bases from J, leaving 10 bases between. The CDR3 runs 13 residues. The germline CDR1 and CDR2 sequences are WNHNN and SYGVQD (reference sequence). CDR3 region: CASSESRGRGYTF. CDR3 nucleotides: TGCGCCAGCAGTGAGTCGAGAGGGCGAGGCTACACCTTC.

V gene TRBV6-6 combines with J gene TRBJ1-2; TRBD1 matches at 8 bases. V dropped 4 bases and J dropped 4; count of bases not matched to a gene: 2. CDR1 and CDR2 (germline): MNHNY, SVGAGI (reference sequence). The CDR3 length is 13 residues. CDR3 amino acids: CASSFGQGYGYTF. The CDR3 coding sequence is TGTGCCAGCAGTTTTGGACAGGGCTATGGCTACACCTTC.

The chain joins TRBV19 to TRBJ2-1; TRBD2 matches 7 bases. Germline V CDR1 and CDR2: LNHDA, SQIVND (reference sequence). The CDR3 is made up of 13 amino acids. V gave up 8 bases and J gave up 8 bases; unmatched junction bases: 9. The CDR3 sequence: CASLPQTSHEQFF. CDR3 coding DNA: TGTGCCAGTCTCCCGCAGACTAGCCATGAGCAGTTCTTC.

J is TRBJ2-1 and V is TRBV28, with TRBD2 identical over 7 bases. CDR1 is MDHEN and CDR2 is SYDVKM in the germline V gene. This CDR3 is built from 19 residues. J lost 0 bases, V lost 6 bases, and 17 bases had no gene match. CDR3 DNA: TGTGCCAGCAGCAATAAGGGGTGGATAGCGGGTAGCTCCTACAATGAGCAGTTCTTC. Translation: CASSNKGWIAGSSYNEQFF. Full variable domain (outside the CDR3, taken from reference TRBV28 and TRBJ2-1): DVKVTQSSRYLVKRTGEKVFLECVQDMDHENMFWYRQDPGLGLRLIYFSYDVKMKEKGDIPEGYSVSREKKERFSLILESASTNQTSMYLCASSNKGWIAGSSYNEQFFGPGTRLTVL.

V usage is TRBV7-3 and J usage is TRBJ1-6; tentative D call: TRBD1 (6 bases). The CDR3 covers 20 residues. Germline-derived CDR1 and CDR2 are SGHTA and FQGTGA. Trimming cost V 4 bases and J 0 bases, with 22 bases left between them. CDR3 residues: CASSSRNRERSLSYNSPLHF. CDR3 nucleotide sequence: TGTGCCAGCAGCTCCCGCAACAGGGAGCGGTCCCTCTCCTATAATTCACCCCTCCACTTT.

V and J are TRBV23-1 and TRBJ1-2, with D unresolved. TRBV23-1 is reported as an ORF; its role is uncertain. The CDR3 runs 14 residues. Trimming pared 4 bases from V and 6 bases from J, leaving 15 bases between. The CDR3 sequence is CASSRPGSSHGYTF. The CDR3 bases are TGCGCCAGCAGTCGGCCCGGGAGTAGCCATGGCTACACCTTC.

The gene calls are TRBV5-1 and TRBJ2-1; TRBD1 matches 8 bases. CDR1 SGHRS and CDR2 YFSETQ come from the germline V gene. CDR3 size: 15 residues. The V gene end was trimmed by 4 bases and the J gene end by 7 bases; junction bases not matched to a gene: 10. CDR3 nucleotides: TGCGCCAGCAGCCCCACCGGGACAGGTAATAATGAGCAGTTCTTC. It translates to CASSPTGTGNNEQFF.